A single sample gave rise to the 18 T cell receptor beta chains below, sequenced in a study of identical twins. MiXCR, applied by TCRdb to the 5' RACE reads, yields one record per CDR3 protein. Here the sample spans roughly 240,000 distinct CDR3 sequences, approximately 7.9% being singletons. The same sample was also used in a study of yellow fever vaccine responses in identical twins.

The sequenced material came from CD8+ T cells sorted from blood. The receptors here all came from a woman between 18 and 29 years old in good health.

At least ten counts were recorded for this clonotype. Written as DNA, the CDR3 is TGTGCCACAACTGAGGGGAGGACTAGCACAGATACGCAGTATTTT. It is translated as CATTEGRTSTDTQYF. The rearrangement joins TRBV7-9 to TRBJ2-3, with a possible D match to TRBD2 (6 bases). The V gene lost 10 bases and the J gene lost 0 bases, with 17 bases spanning the gap. The CDR3 sequence is 15 residues long. Per the germline V gene, CDR1 is SEHNR and CDR2 is FQNEAQ (reference sequence).

The chain recombines TRBV4-1 with TRBJ2-1; D is tentatively TRBD1 or TRBD2 (5 bases each). CDR1 is MGHRA and CDR2 is YSYEKL in the germline V gene. The CDR3 runs 13 residues. V was pared by 5 bases and J by 7 bases, with 12 bases between. The CDR3 region has the DNA TGCGCCAGCAGCGATGAGGGGTGGAATGAGCAGTTCTTC. It yields the protein CASSDEGWNEQFF.

The chain recombines TRBV7-8 with TRBJ2-7; D may be TRBD1 or TRBD2 (5 bases each). The CDR3 has 15 residues. Germline CDR1 reads SGHVS; CDR2 reads FQNEAQ. Trimming pared 5 bases from V and 4 bases from J, leaving 18 bases between. In DNA form, the CDR3 reads TGTGCCAGCAGCCCCGGGACGGGCGTAGGATACGAGCAGTACGTC. It codes for CASSPGTGVGYEQYV.

This clonotype came up a few times. This chain links TRBV6-4 with TRBJ2-3; TRBD2 might be the D (5 bases). CDR1 is MRHNA, CDR2 SNTAGT, per germline. CDR3 length: 14 residues. V was shortened by 0 bases and J by 4 bases, with 8 bases between the two germline ends. CDR3 nucleotides: TGTGCCAGCAGTGACTCGGGAGCCCCAGATACGCAGTATTTT. Translated, it gives CASSDSGAPDTQYF.

This clonotype was seen at least ten times. The J gene is TRBJ1-1, the V gene TRBV29-1; D is uncertain. V lost 2 bases, J lost 11 bases, and 12 bases lay in between. The CDR3 length is 11 residues. Germline CDR1 is SQVTM and CDR2 is ANQGSEA. The CDR3 DNA reads TGCAGCGTTGAAAATGGATACCGGGCTTTCTTT. Protein sequence: CSVENGYRAFF.

This clonotype was observed many times. The chain links TRBV20-1 to TRBJ1-1, with D possibly TRBD1 on 6 matching bases. The CDR3 has 15 amino acids. The germline V gene encodes CDR1 DFQATT and CDR2 SNEGSKA (reference sequence). V was shortened by 6 bases and J by 6 bases, with 23 bases between the two germline ends. The CDR3 DNA reads as TGCAGTGCCCAAGACGCGGAACAGGGCTGGCCTGAAGCTTTCTTT. Encoded protein: CSAQDAEQGWPEAFF.

The CDR3 DNA reads as TGTGCCACCAGCAGAGGGAAGCAGGGACTAGTCACCTACGAGCAGTACTTC. This encodes CATSRGKQGLVTYEQYF. The genes are TRBV15 and TRBJ2-7, with TRBD2 matching over 8 bases. From germline, CDR1 is LNHNV and CDR2 YYDKDF (reference sequence). V lost 1 base, J lost 2 bases, and 10 bases stayed unmatched. The CDR3 extends over 17 amino acids.

This clonotype was seen many times. The V gene is TRBV4-1, the J gene TRBJ2-1; D not resolved. CDR3 length equals 14 residues. Between the trimmed V and J ends, which lost 0 bases and 9 bases, there was a span of 12 bases. Germline CDR1 is MGHRA and CDR2 is YSYEKL. The CDR3 DNA reads as TGCGCCAGCAGCCAAGACCCCCCCGGGCCTGAGCAGTTCTTC. Translated, it gives CASSQDPPGPEQFF.

This clonotype was observed a handful of times. The chain couples TRBV27 to TRBJ2-1, with D tentatively TRBD1 or TRBD2 (5 bases each). The CDR3 spans 15 residues. Germline values: CDR1 MNHEY, CDR2 SMNVEV (reference sequence). V shed 0 bases and J shed 4 bases, with 10 bases lying between them. The chain's CDR3 is CASSLSTGLYNEQFF. DNA for the CDR3: TGTGCCAGCAGTTTATCGACGGGGCTTTACAATGAGCAGTTCTTC.

The CDR3 sequence is CSARDPGTGRYPGYEQYF. The CDR3 DNA reads as TGCAGTGCTAGAGACCCCGGGACAGGGCGTTATCCCGGTTACGAGCAGTACTTC. The chain employs TRBV20-1 and TRBJ2-7, with 9 positions matching TRBD1. V trimming: 0 bases; J trimming: 4 bases; junction bases outside the gene matches: 16. Germline V gives CDR1 DFQATT, CDR2 SNEGSKA (reference sequence). CDR3 length equals 18 residues.

The V and J genes are TRBV12-3 or TRBV12-4 and TRBJ2-3; D is ambiguous. This CDR3 is built from 14 residues. The V end was cut by 3 bases, the J end by 5 bases, with 12 bases between. The CDR3 sequence is CASSFFSIGDTQYF. The DNA of the CDR3 is TGTGCCAGCAGTTTCTTCAGTATTGGAGATACGCAGTATTTT.

The chain joins TRBV12-5 to TRBJ2-1; D may be TRBD2 (5 bases). CDR1 is LGHNT, CDR2 FRNRAP, per germline. The CDR3 extends over 13 amino acids. V was pared by 1 base and J by 7 bases, with 8 bases between. DNA for the CDR3: TGTGCTAGTGGTTTGGGTAGCGTTAATGAGCAGTTCTTC. Encoded protein: CASGLGSVNEQFF.

This clonotype has just a few counts. The chain uses TRBV9 and TRBJ2-7; no clear D. Germline CDR1 and CDR2: SGDLS and YYNGEE. This CDR3 contains 13 residues. Trimming removed 3 bases at V and 0 bases at J, with 7 bases between. DNA of the CDR3: TGTGCCAGCAGCGAGGCCAACTCCTACGAGCAGTACTTC. It is translated as CASSEANSYEQYF.

This CDR3 reads CASSQFLGETQYF. DNA of the CDR3: TGTGCCAGCAGCCAATTTCTGGGAGAGACCCAGTACTTC. The chain recombines TRBV4-2 with TRBJ2-5; D unclear. Germline lookup yields CDR1 LGHNA and CDR2 YNFKEQ. V lost 2 bases to trimming and J lost 4 bases, with 8 bases between them. The CDR3 contains 13 residues.

Turning to this clonotype: This may be a read error, as it is one base from a much larger clone. This chain links TRBV6-5 with TRBJ2-1; possible D gene TRBD1, 5 bases. CDR1 MNHEY and CDR2 SVGAGI come from the germline V gene. This CDR3 comprises 13 residues. The germline V and J ends were trimmed by 4 bases and 6 bases, with 10 bases remaining between them. The CDR3 loop is CASSFSRGNEQFF. CDR3 in DNA: TGTGCCAGCAGTTTCTCTAGGGGCAATGAGCAGTTCTTC.

This clonotype was seen ten or more times. The chain links TRBV13 to TRBJ2-1; possible D gene TRBD1, 5 bases. The germline V gene encodes CDR1 PRHDT and CDR2 FYEKMQ (reference sequence). V lost 4 bases to trimming and J lost 4 bases, with 20 bases between them. CDR3 length: 17 residues. The CDR3 DNA reads as TGTGCCAGCAGCTCAACCCTAGAGAAGGGGCCATACAATGAGCAGTTCTTC. Protein sequence: CASSSTLEKGPYNEQFF.

CDR3 nucleotide sequence: TGTGCCACCAGCAGGGACAGGGGCGGTAGCACTGAAGCTTTCTTT. This sequence encodes CATSRDRGGSTEAFF. This sequence joins TRBV15 and TRBJ1-1, with TRBD1 matching over 9 bases. Germline V gene lookup returns CDR1 LNHNV and CDR2 YYDKDF (reference sequence). The CDR3 contains 15 residues. V lost 3 bases and J lost 4; bases outside the gene matches: 6.

This clonotype was picked up many times. The chain employs TRBV20-1 and TRBJ2-1; no definite D call. The CDR3 extends over 14 amino acids. V was cut by 0 bases and J by 2 bases, with 8 bases left in between. Germline V gives CDR1 DFQATT, CDR2 SNEGSKA (reference sequence). This CDR3 is CSARDYPTYNEQFF. The CDR3 DNA is TGCAGTGCTAGAGACTATCCAACCTACAATGAGCAGTTCTTC.